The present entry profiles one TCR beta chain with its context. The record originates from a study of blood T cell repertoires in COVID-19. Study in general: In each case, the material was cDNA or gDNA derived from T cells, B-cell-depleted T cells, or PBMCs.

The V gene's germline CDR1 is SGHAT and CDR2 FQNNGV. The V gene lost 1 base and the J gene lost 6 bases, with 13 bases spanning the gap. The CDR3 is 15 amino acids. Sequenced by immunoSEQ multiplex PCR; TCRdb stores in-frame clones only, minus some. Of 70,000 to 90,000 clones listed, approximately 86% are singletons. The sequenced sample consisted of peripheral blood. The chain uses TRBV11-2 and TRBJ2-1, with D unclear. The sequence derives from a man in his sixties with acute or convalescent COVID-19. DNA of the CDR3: TGTGCCAGCAGCTTAGCCAGACACCCCGGCAATGAGCAGTTCTTC. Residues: CASSLARHPGNEQFF.